This T cell receptor (beta chain) was obtained from a study of T-cell reconstitution after alpha-beta-depleted transplantation in children (dated by TCRdb to about 2016). About the full investigation: The study quantitatively tracked T-cell immune reconstitution after TCRalphabeta/CD19-depleted allogeneic hematopoietic cell transplantation in children using TCR repertoire profiling. Overall study outcomes, separate from this receptor: In some patients, the high TCRbeta diversity seen at day 60 was put down to recipient T cells and intrathymic progenitors that had survived conditioning. Over the following months the frequencies of hyperexpanded clones went down, and after one year T-cell counts and TCRbeta diversity were mostly credited to newly produced T cells. The apparently early alphabetaT-cell count recovery about two months after transplant was reportedly dependent on only several hundred rapidly expanded clones derived from non-depleted graft cells.

In the case of this clonotype: This clone's antigen is unknown. Per-base quality was not reported, and no clone a single base away is much larger than it.

The meaning of the sample's treatment or condition label: allogeneic hematopoietic cell transplantation with graft depleted of TCRalphabeta T cells and CD19 B cells. The transplant recipients were children given TCRalphabeta/CD19-depleted allogeneic hematopoietic cell grafts. V is trimmed back by 5 bases and J by 4 bases, and the junction contains 5 bases that no gene match accounts for. CDR1 and CDR2 (SGHRS, YFSETQ) derive from the germline V gene. Counted from cysteine to phenylalanine, this CDR3 has 14 amino acids. Of the read, only the CDR3 DNA is kept; its 42 bases are in frame from base 1. To prepare the library, PCR was applied. These reads were obtained on an Illumina HiSeq 2500. TCR libraries were prepared with molecular barcoding, using unique molecular identifiers to normalize TCRbeta repertoire quantification. In TCRdb, the public reads were trimmed at Q25 with fastp and aligned with MiXCR, with productive beta chains retained. Each entry is one CDR3 protein sequence, shown with its most common DNA and genes. This sample lists about 1,000,000 distinct CDR3 sequences; about 30% were detected once. The top ten hold more than 25% of the sample.

The clonotype was recovered from a boy younger than two who had a stem cell transplant for SCID, so the T cells may come from the graft donor. Sequencing used PBMCs, mostly from graft donor cells, obtained 360 days after TCRalphabeta/CD19-depleted stem cell transplant. The chain is encoded by TRBV5-1 joined to TRBJ2-2, with 7 central nucleotides matching TRBD2. The CDR3 in this case is CASRRREGTGELFF. The bases are TGCGCCAGCAGGAGGAGGGAGGGCACCGGGGAGCTGTTTTTT. Outside the CDR3, residues come from the reference TRBV5-1 and TRBJ2-2 proteins, so the full variable domain is: KAGVTQTPRYLIKTRGQQVTLSCSPISGHRSVSWYQQTPGQGLQFLFEYFSETQRNKGNFPGRFSGRQFSNSRSEMNVSTLELGDSALYLCASRRREGTGELFFGEGSRLTVL.